These T cell receptor beta chains were read from a single sample in a study of regulatory T cells in long-lasting Graves disease. TCRdb reprocessed the multiplex PCR reads via MiXCR and lists one record per CDR3 protein. The sample includes about 430,000 distinct CDR3 sequences, 15% seen only once; the top ten take over 7%. Another study also made use of these data, one on T cells in Graves' hyperthyroidism and ophthalmopathy.

This specimen consisted of peripheral blood mononuclear cells (PBMCs), obtained at new diagnosis, from a patient treated with antithyroid drugs. The receptors originated from a woman in her forties with Graves disease. Both conserved end residues are part of each CDR3. Fields, in order: J gene, clone size, V gene, D gene, CDR3 DNA, CDR3 protein. The D gene is left open where the match is weak. The size of a clone is reported for some rows only, either as once, few or many, or as a class for expanded clones.

TRBJ2-1,few,TRBV5-1,TRBD1,TGCGCCAGCAGGGGACAGGGTGATGATGAGCAGTTCTTC,CASRGQGDDEQFF
TRBJ1-2,many,TRBV24-1,-,TGTGCCACCAGTGATGAAGGTACATTATATGGCTACACCTTC,CATSDEGTLYGYTF
TRBJ2-1,-,TRBV12-3/TRBV12-4,-,TGTGCCACCACTAGTGCCCCCCGGGATAATGAGCAGTTCTTC,CATTSAPRDNEQFF
TRBJ1-5,many,TRBV2,-,TGTGCCAGCAGAGAAACAGGAGTTCCTAATAGCAATCAGCCCCAGCATTTT,CASRETGVPNSNQPQHF
TRBJ2-5,few,TRBV6-1,-,TGTGCCAGCAGCATTCAAGAGACCCAGTACTTC,CASSIQETQYF
TRBJ2-2,many,TRBV7-9,-,TGTGCCAGCACCTTCGGGGAGAGGAGGACCGGGGAGCTGTTTTTT,CASTFGERRTGELFF
TRBJ2-3,-,TRBV4-1,-,TGCGCCAGCAGCCAAGATAAGAGGGATCGACGGTTTCCAGATGCGCAGTATTTT,CASSQDKRDRRFPDAQYF
TRBJ2-1,many,TRBV5-1,TRBD2,TGCGCCAGCAGCTCGGGTAGCGGGAGGGCCCCTTACAATGAGCAGTTCTTC,CASSSGSGRAPYNEQFF
TRBJ2-2,-,TRBV15,-,TGTGCCACCAGCAGAGATAAGGGCTTCGCCGGGGAGCTGTTTTTT,CATSRDKGFAGELFF
TRBJ1-5,many,TRBV27,TRBD1,TGTGCCAGCAGCCTTAGGGGGGGACAGGGGAGGAGCAATCAGCCCCAGCATTTT,CASSLRGGQGRSNQPQHF
TRBJ1-5,many,TRBV27,TRBD1,TGTGCCAGCAGTCGGGACAGGGAGTCGTTTAGCAATCAGCCCCAGCATTTT,CASSRDRESFSNQPQHF
TRBJ1-1,many,TRBV12-3/TRBV12-4,-,TGTGCCAGCAGCTCCAAACTGCCACAGCTCTTGATGAACACTGAAGCTTTCTTT,CASSSKLPQLLMNTEAFF
TRBJ2-7,many,TRBV2,TRBD2,TGTGCCAGCCGGGGGGGATTTAGCTCCTACGAGCAGTACTTC,CASRGGFSSYEQYF
TRBJ2-2,many,TRBV3-1,-,TGTGCCAGCAGCGGAGATGGCGCCGGGGAGCTGTTTTTT,CASSGDGAGELFF
TRBJ2-5,many,TRBV25-1,-,TGTGCCAGCAGTGAACACGGGATCCCCCAAGAGACCCAGTACTTC,CASSEHGIPQETQYF
TRBJ1-6,many,TRBV28,-,TGTGCCAGCCTTTCCTGGGGGGGGAATCCGAATTCACCCCTCCACTTT,CASLSWGGNPNSPLHF
TRBJ2-5,many,TRBV3-1,-,TGTGCCAGCAGCCACCTTAGAGGCGGAGGGGAGACCCAGTACTTC,CASSHLRGGGETQYF
TRBJ2-1,many,TRBV3-1,TRBD2,TGTGCCAGCAGCCAAGATATCACTAGCGCTAGCTCCTACAATGAGCAGTTCTTC,CASSQDITSASSYNEQFF
TRBJ2-3,many,TRBV29-1,TRBD2,TGCAGCGTTGCGGTAGCGGGAGTTGCAGATACGCAGTATTTT,CSVAVAGVADTQYF
TRBJ1-1,-,TRBV14,TRBD1,TGTGCCAGCAGCTCCGGCCTACAGGGGACCACTGAAGCTTTCTTT,CASSSGLQGTTEAFF
TRBJ2-3,many,TRBV7-2,TRBD1,TGTGCCAGCAGCTTCCGGGACAGGAGCACAGATACGCAGTATTTT,CASSFRDRSTDTQYF
TRBJ2-6,-,TRBV7-2,-,TGTGCCAGCAGCTTAAGGTGGACTGAGGCCAACGTCCTGACTTTC,CASSLRWTEANVLTF
TRBJ2-1,many,TRBV11-3,-,TGTGCCAGCAGCCGCCGACTACCAGGTAGTGGCTACAATGAGCAGTTCTTC,CASSRRLPGSGYNEQFF
TRBJ2-7,-,TRBV5-1,TRBD1,TGCGCCAGCAGCTTGGCCGGGACAGGATCCTGGGAGCAGTACTTC,CASSLAGTGSWEQYF
TRBJ2-7,many,TRBV28,TRBD2,TGTGCCAGCAGTTCGACTAGCAGCTCCTACGAGCAGTACTTC,CASSSTSSSYEQYF
TRBJ1-3,many,TRBV10-3,-,TGTGCCATCAGTACTGGAAACACCATATATTTT,CAISTGNTIYF
TRBJ2-7,many,TRBV11-3,-,TGTGCCAGCAGCCCCCCGGACAGCGCGCCTTATTACGAGCAGTACTTC,CASSPPDSAPYYEQYF
TRBJ2-3,many,TRBV12-3/TRBV12-4,TRBD2,TGTGCCAGCAGAGCGGGAGGGCCGACAGATACGCAGTATTTT,CASRAGGPTDTQYF
TRBJ1-2,many,TRBV12-3/TRBV12-4,-,TGTGCCAGCAGTTTTCCGGGGACTGGCTACACCTTC,CASSFPGTGYTF